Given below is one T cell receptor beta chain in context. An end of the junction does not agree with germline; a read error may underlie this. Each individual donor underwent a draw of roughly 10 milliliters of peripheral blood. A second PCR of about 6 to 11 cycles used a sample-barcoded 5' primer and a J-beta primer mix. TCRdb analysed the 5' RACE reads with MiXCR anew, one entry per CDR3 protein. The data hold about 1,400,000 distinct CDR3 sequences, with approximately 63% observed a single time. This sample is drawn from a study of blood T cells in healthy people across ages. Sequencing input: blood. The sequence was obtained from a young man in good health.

CDR3 DNA: TGTGCCAGCAGTGAGGGACAGGGCCTTCAAGAGACCCAGTACTTC. This translates into CASSEGQGLQETQYF. V and J are TRBV10-3 and TRBJ2-5; 9 positions match TRBD1. Germline lookup yields CDR1 ENHRY and CDR2 SYGVKD. CDR3 length equals 15 residues.